This entry describes one T cell receptor (beta chain). The clone's antigen remains unknown. Per-nucleotide qualities are absent, and no much larger clonotype sits a single base away. These data are taken from a study of Ad26.COV2.S vaccination and SARS-CoV-2 variants (TCRdb year 2021). Regarding the study in general: Donors in the vaccine arm were drawn from COV1001, a multicentre, randomized, double-blind, placebo-controlled phase I-IIa trial testing Ad26.COV2.S in healthy adults. Ad26.COV2.S was administered intramuscularly at a dose of 5x10^10 or 1x10^11 viral particles, either as one shot or as two shots given 56 days apart. The specificity and breadth of SARS-CoV-2-reactive T cell receptors after Ad26.COV2.S vaccination were assessed by TCRbeta repertoire sequencing. A total of approximately 30 samples were included in the TCR-sequenced set, comprising around 19 Ad26.COV2.S vaccine recipients, 5 placebo recipients and 8 SARS-CoV-2 convalescent individuals. Trial participants were randomized into five groups of five, in which low-dose or high-dose Ad26.COV2.S was given once or twice, or placebo was given on both occasions. Investigators remained blinded to trial group allocation during experiments and outcome assessment.

The investigation overall reported the following: The study was not powered to compare responses between vaccine doses or regimens. Vaccine and placebo recipients had comparable non-spike TCR breadth, which fits with the vaccine containing only spike. Higher spike-specific TCR breadth was observed in Ad26.COV2.S recipients than in placebo recipients (P = 0.0014). After vaccination, substantial breadth of spike-specific CD8+ and CD4+ T cell responses was reported. It was noted by the authors that total T cell responses may have been underestimated by the TCR breadth and depth analyses.

The immunoSEQ Assay was the method used to sequence TCRbeta CDR3 regions. After extraction, genomic DNA underwent amplification by bias-controlled multiplex PCR, followed by high-throughput sequencing. In the paper's pipeline: To quantify the absolute abundance of each unique TCRbeta CDR3 region, sequences were collapsed and filtered. Usable DNA was measured by amplifying reference genes present in all nucleated cells, and TCRbeta template counts were normalized to that usable DNA to estimate T cell fraction. Repertoire TCRs were annotated as SARS-CoV-2-specific by exact matching of V gene, CDR3 amino acid sequence and J gene to a known reactive TCR set. The reference SARS-CoV-2 TCR set came from MIRA and was filtered for enrichment in COVID-19-positive ImmuneCODE repertoires, removing public or cross-reactive TCRs. Based on the MIRA antigens, annotated TCRs were further analysed at the level of specific ORF or position within ORF. Breadth was defined as the number of annotated unique rearrangements divided by the total number of unique productive rearrangements, and depth was defined as the summed frequency of the annotated unique rearrangements. Two-sided Wilcoxon rank-sum tests were applied when comparing TCR breadth between groups. TCRdb stores this immuneACCESS table with in-frame sequences only. Part of the clones is absent; in the studies checked, under half of the shortfall reflects unresolved V genes, and no reason is known for the rest. The D gene and trimming were derived from the DNA, and the V and J assignments and clone size from that table. The sample profile shows roughly 460,000 clones; 89% of them were found once. Of the sample, about 1.5% is held by the ten largest clones.

Interpreted using the paper, the treatment or condition label stands for: 19 received Ad26.COV2.S at low or high dose, single or two shots; about 5 received placebo; per-sample allocation not given. For vaccine and placebo recipients, repertoires were sequenced using samples collected on day 63 after the first injection. In Cohort 1b, about two dozen adults aged 18-55 years were enrolled at a single site in Boston, USA, between 29 July and 7 August 2020. Ad26.COV2.S consisted of a replication-incompetent adenovirus type 26 vector by which a prefusion-stabilized SARS-CoV-2 spike protein from the original Wuhan strain was expressed. Its CDR3 holds 12 amino acids, cysteine through phenylalanine. Of all the DNA, just the CDR3 is kept, 36 bases in frame from base 1. V is clipped by 5 bases and J by 6 bases, and the sequence between their germline boundaries is 7 bases long. The germline V gene gives CDR1 as MGHDK and CDR2 as SYGVNS.

The receptor was derived from a person aged 18-60 years who received the Ad26.COV2.S COVID-19 vaccine or a placebo. The chain is encoded by TRBV25-1 joined to TRBJ2-2, with the D gene uncertain. This specimen was peripheral blood, taken in a trial of Ad26.COV2.S vaccine versus placebo. CDR3 reads: CASSPYSGELFF. The sequenced DNA: TGTGCCAGCAGTCCGTATTCCGGGGAGCTGTTTTTT.